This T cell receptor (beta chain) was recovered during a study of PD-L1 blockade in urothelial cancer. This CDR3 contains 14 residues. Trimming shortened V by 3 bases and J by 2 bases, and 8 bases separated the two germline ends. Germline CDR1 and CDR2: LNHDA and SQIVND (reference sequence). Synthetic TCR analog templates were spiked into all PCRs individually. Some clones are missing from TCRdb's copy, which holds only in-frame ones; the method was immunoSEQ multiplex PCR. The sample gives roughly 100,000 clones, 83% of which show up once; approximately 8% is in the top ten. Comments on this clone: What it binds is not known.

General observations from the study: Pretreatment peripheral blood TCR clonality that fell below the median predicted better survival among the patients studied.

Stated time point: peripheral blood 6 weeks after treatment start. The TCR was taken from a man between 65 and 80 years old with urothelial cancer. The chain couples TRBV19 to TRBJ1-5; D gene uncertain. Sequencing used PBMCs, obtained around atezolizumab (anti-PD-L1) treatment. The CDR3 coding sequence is TGTGCCAGTAGTATTCTCCAGGGCAATCAGCCCCAGCATTTT. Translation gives CASSILQGNQPQHF.